Sequencing of this T cell receptor beta chain was carried out in a study of blood T cell repertoires in COVID-19. For the study at large: Both acute and convalescent COVID-19 samples were obtained from the United States, Italy and Spain. The cDNA or gDNA used as material had been derived from T cells, B-cell-depleted T cells, or PBMCs.

As processed by the authors: How many nucleated cells were present was estimated from reference gene primer amplification. Clones were sequenced by immunoSEQ multiplex PCR, and TCRdb holds only the in-frame ones, with some missing. Clonal size and the V and J genes are those of that table, whereas D and trimming came from the DNA. Of about 130,000 clones in the sample, around 87% are singletons; the top ten hold approximately 4%. Sequencing was carried out using peripheral blood. The receptor comes from an older woman with acute or convalescent COVID-19.

In DNA form, the CDR3 reads TGTGCCAGCAGTGCTCCGGGACTAGCGGGTTGGGATACGCAGTATTTT. As protein: CASSAPGLAGWDTQYF. The chain employs TRBV25-1 and TRBJ2-3, with 12 positions matching TRBD2. V was clipped by 4 bases and J by 6 bases; unmatched bases: 8. The CDR3 runs 16 residues. The germline gives CDR1 MGHDK, CDR2 SYGVNS.